The clone carrying this T cell receptor beta chain occurred once. V lost 5 bases to trimming and J lost 2 bases; unmatched junction nucleotides: 7. The CDR3 extends over 14 amino acids. CDR1 and CDR2 from the germline V gene are GTSNPN and SVGIG (reference sequence). From blood CD8+ and CD4+ T cells, TCR beta sequences were generated. The control participants were healthy donors, and these controls were matched with respect to both age and sex. FACS enriched CD8+ TEMRA cells, while bulk CD8+ and CD4+ were negatively isolated. The RNA, about 0.5 to 1 ug, was put through reverse transcription using random hexamers. By means of immunoSEQ multiplex PCR, TCR beta CDR3 spanning 54 Vbeta and 13 Jbeta underwent amplification. MiXCR, applied by TCRdb to the immunoSEQ multiplex PCR reads, yields one record per CDR3 protein. In the table there are around 130,000 distinct CDR3 sequences, around 95% of which are singletons.

This record belongs to a study of CD8 T cells in Susac syndrome. This receptor was taken from a human donor in good health. Sample: CD4+ T cells from PBMCs. This chain joins TRBV30 and TRBJ1-2; 8 bases agree with TRBD1. In DNA form, the CDR3 reads TGTGCCTGGTTAGGACAGGGAAAGAACTATGGCTACACCTTC. Its protein is CAWLGQGKNYGYTF. Full variable domain (outside the CDR3, taken from reference TRBV30 and TRBJ1-2): SQTIHQWPATLVQPVGSPLSLECTVEGTSNPNLYWYRQAAGRGLQLLFYSVGIGQISSEVPQNLSASRPQDRQFILSSKKLLLSDSGFYLCAWLGQGKNYGYTFGSGTRLTVV.